Presented here are 32 T cell receptor beta chains from one specimen sequenced in a study of regulatory T cells in long-lasting Graves disease (dated by TCRdb to the early 2020s). Preparation of the library involved multiplex PCR. The sequencer was an Illumina HiSeq 4000. CDR3 regions were amplified by Arm-PCR with iRepertoire HTBI primers to construct TCR beta libraries. TCRdb cleaned the public reads at Q25 with fastp, built clones with MiXCR and kept in-frame beta chains. Identical CDR3 protein sequences are pooled into one entry, listed with their most common genes and DNA. This sample gives hundreds of thousands of distinct CDR3 sequences in total; around a fifth of them show up just once. The top ten hold less than 15% of the sample. Taken with the paper, the label for time point translates to: persistent/refractory GD, antithyroid drugs over 5 years with positive TRAb. For both TCR sequencing and RNA sequencing, RNA was extracted from PBMCs using TRIzol.

The sequencing here drew on peripheral blood mononuclear cells (PBMCs), taken when the disease was refractory, from a patient treated with antithyroid drugs. These receptors were collected from a female donor with Graves disease.

Details on this clonotype: A read error may explain this, as a much larger clone is one base away. This rearrangement joins TRBV24-1 to TRBJ2-7, with 9 bases lining up with TRBD1. Per the germline V gene, CDR1 is KGHDR and CDR2 is SFDVKD. This CDR3 spans 14 amino acids. The DNA of the CDR3 is TGTGCCACCAGTTTGGGACAGGGAAGCGGCGAGCAGTGCTTC. Encoded protein: CATSLGQGSGEQCF.

This clonotype was seen only a few times. V gene TRBV28 combines with J gene TRBJ2-1, with D perhaps matching TRBD1 or TRBD2 (5 bases each). The V gene's germline CDR1 is MDHEN and CDR2 SYDVKM. V lost 5 bases and J lost 10, with 15 bases in between. This CDR3 has 13 amino acids. The CDR3 region is CASSPIGGDEQFF. CDR3 coding DNA: TGTGCCAGCAGTCCCATTGGGGGAGACGAGCAGTTCTTC.

The table lists this clonotype with a few counts. The J gene is TRBJ1-1, the V gene TRBV5-1; D possibly corresponds to TRBD1 (6 bases). This CDR3 contains 14 residues. CDR1 and CDR2 from the germline V gene are SGHRS and YFSETQ. The V and J ends lost 2 bases and 3 bases respectively, with 11 bases between them. The CDR3 region is CASSFGQRHTEAFF. CDR3 coding DNA: TGCGCCAGCAGCTTTGGACAGCGCCACACTGAAGCTTTCTTT.

There are a few counts of this clonotype. This chain connects TRBV9 to TRBJ1-2, with 10 bases that match TRBD1. The CDR3 sequence is 14 residues long. J gave up 7 bases and V 5 bases, and 8 bases lay outside the gene matches. Per the germline V gene, CDR1 is SGDLS and CDR2 is YYNGEE. This CDR3 reads CASSGVGQGFGYTF. The CDR3 DNA reads as TGTGCCAGCAGTGGAGTGGGACAGGGGTTTGGCTACACCTTC.

In its sample, this clonotype was seen a few times. The CDR3 reads CASSSQPVLGNTIYF. CDR3 DNA sequence: TGTGCCAGCAGCTCCCAACCGGTACTTGGAAACACCATATATTTT. The chain carries TRBV13 and TRBJ1-3, with D uncertain. CDR1 and CDR2 from the germline V gene are PRHDT and FYEKMQ (reference sequence). The V gene lost 4 bases and the J gene lost 3 bases, with 13 bases spanning the gap. This CDR3 has 15 amino acids.

This clonotype has ten or more counts. The V call is TRBV19, the J call TRBJ1-2, with D tentatively TRBD1 (6 bases). The CDR3 runs to 15 residues. The V end lost 8 bases, the J end lost 2 bases, and 18 bases lay between the germline ends. Germline V CDR1 and CDR2: LNHDA, SQIVND (reference sequence). The chain's CDR3 is CASRRRQELNYGYTF. The CDR3 DNA reads as TGTGCCAGTCGGAGGCGACAGGAACTAAACTATGGCTACACCTTC.

This clonotype was observed a few times. This rearrangement joins TRBV2 to TRBJ2-1; D perhaps matches TRBD1 (6 bases). Trimming pared 6 bases from V and 3 bases from J, leaving 12 bases between. CDR1 is SNHLY and CDR2 is FYNNEI in the germline V gene. The CDR3 extends over 14 amino acids. CDR3 protein: CASSRTVDYNEQFF. For the CDR3, the DNA is TGTGCCAGCAGCCGGACAGTGGACTACAATGAGCAGTTCTTC.

The chain is built from TRBV11-2 and TRBJ2-7, with 9 bases that match TRBD2. V trimming: 1 base; J trimming: 1 base; junction bases outside the gene matches: 5. CDR1 and CDR2 (germline): SGHAT, FQNNGV. The CDR3 runs 16 residues. CDR3 nucleotides: TGTGCCAGCAGCTTAGCCGTAGCGGGAGTTTCCTACGAGCAGTACTTC. Its translation is CASSLAVAGVSYEQYF.

This clonotype was detected only a few times. The chain joins TRBV5-8 to TRBJ1-1; D is uncertain. Trimming removed 4 bases at V and 8 bases at J, with 9 bases between. Germline lookup yields CDR1 SGHTS and CDR2 YDEGEE. The CDR3 runs 11 residues. The CDR3 sequence is CASSPLLEAFF. The CDR3 region has the DNA TGTGCCAGCAGCCCATTACTCGAAGCTTTCTTT.

This clonotype was seen at least ten times. The rearrangement uses TRBV7-2 and TRBJ1-1, with 10 bases lining up with TRBD1. The V gene end was trimmed by 1 base and the J gene end by 5 bases; junction bases not matched to a gene: 4. CDR1 SGHTA and CDR2 FQGNSA come from the germline V gene. The length of the CDR3 is 15 residues. CDR3 region: CASSLGGQGRTEAFF. CDR3 bases: TGTGCCAGCAGCTTAGGGGGACAGGGGAGGACTGAAGCTTTCTTT.

V usage is TRBV20-1 and J usage is TRBJ1-2; D is possibly TRBD1 (6 bases). The V and J ends lost 1 base and 2 bases respectively, with 11 bases between them. Looked up from germline, CDR1 is DFQATT and CDR2 is SNEGSKA (reference sequence). The CDR3 has 14 residues. The CDR3: CSARVAQGNYGYTF. The CDR3 DNA sequence: TGCAGTGCTAGAGTAGCCCAGGGGAACTATGGCTACACCTTC.

This clonotype has just a few counts. At one boundary the junction diverges from the germline segment, which might be a read error. This chain uses TRBV7-2 with TRBJ2-7; D is ambiguous. From germline, CDR1 is SGHTA and CDR2 FQGNSA. The CDR3 totals 12 residues. In DNA, the CDR3 is TGTGCCAGCAGTCCCTCCTCCTACGGGCAGTACTTC. Its protein is CASSPSSYGQYF. The whole variable domain, remainder taken from reference TRBV7-2 and TRBJ2-7, is GAGVSQSPSNKVTEKGKDVELRCDPISGHTALYWYRQSLGQGLEFLIYFQGNSAPDKSGLPSDRFSAERTGGSVSTLTIQRTQQEDSAVYLCASSPSSYGQYFGPGTRLTVT.

The sample holds many counts of this clonotype. The rearrangement uses TRBV28 and TRBJ2-7; perhaps TRBD1 as D (5 bases). Trimming took 3 bases from V and 0 from J, leaving 12 bases between them. The CDR3 length is 15 residues. Germline V gene sequence: CDR1 MDHEN, CDR2 SYDVKM. This chain's CDR3 is CASSFEQVNSYEQYF. As DNA, the CDR3 is TGTGCCAGCAGTTTCGAACAGGTTAACTCCTACGAGCAGTACTTC. Variable domain in full (rest from reference TRBV28 and TRBJ2-7): DVKVTQSSRYLVKRTGEKVFLECVQDMDHENMFWYRQDPGLGLRLIYFSYDVKMKEKGDIPEGYSVSREKKERFSLILESASTNQTSMYLCASSFEQVNSYEQYFGPGTRLTVT.

This clonotype was found many times. The chain has TRBV10-3 and TRBJ2-5, with TRBD2 matching over 8 bases. Losses at the gene ends were 2 bases for V and 3 bases for J; bases not matched to a gene: 5. The CDR3 has 15 amino acids. CDR1 ENHRY and CDR2 SYGVKD come from the germline V gene. CDR3 sequence reads: CAISEELAAKETQYF. DNA for the CDR3: TGTGCCATCAGTGAGGAACTAGCGGCTAAAGAGACCCAGTACTTC.

This clonotype was seen only a few times. V is TRBV7-2 and J is TRBJ2-3; a weak D match, TRBD2 (6 bases). The germline CDR1 and CDR2 sequences are SGHTA and FQGNSA. CDR3 size: 17 residues. V shed 5 bases and J shed 6 bases, with 24 bases lying between them. CDR3 sequence (DNA): TGTGCCAGCAGCCCCCGGAGTAGCGGAACCGGGATCGATACGCAGTATTTT. Residues: CASSPRSSGTGIDTQYF.

This clonotype appeared a single time. The chain links TRBV29-1 to TRBJ1-3; D gene unclear. Trimming pared 6 bases from V and 8 bases from J, leaving 14 bases between. The CDR3 consists of 12 residues. Germline values: CDR1 SQVTM, CDR2 ANQGSEA. The DNA for the CDR3 is TGCAGCGTCGGCTGGAACGTAGACACCATATATTTT. Translated, it gives CSVGWNVDTIYF. The full variable domain, completed using reference TRBV29-1 and TRBJ1-3, is SAVISQKPSRDICQRGTSLTIQCQVDSQVTMMFWYRQQPGQSLTLIATANQGSEATYESGFVIDKFPISRPNLTFSTLTVSNMSPEDSSIYLCSVGWNVDTIYFGEGSWLTVV.

This clonotype was recorded only once. The chain is built from TRBV29-1 and TRBJ1-2; D is possibly TRBD1 (5 bases). Deletions cut 3 bases from V and 8 bases from J, with 10 bases between. Germline CDR1 is SQVTM and CDR2 is ANQGSEA. CDR3 length: 11 amino acids. CDR3 DNA: TGCAGCGTTGACGCAGGGCGAGGCTACACCTTC. Residues: CSVDAGRGYTF.

This clonotype was seen ten or more times. The chain carries TRBV12-3 or TRBV12-4 and TRBJ1-5; D unresolved. The CDR3 covers 9 residues. V dropped 1 base and J dropped 12 bases, with 1 base sitting between them. The chain's CDR3 is CASSLDQHF. In nucleotides, the CDR3 is TGTGCCAGCAGTTTAGACCAGCATTTT.

The chain couples TRBV3-1 to TRBJ2-2; D not certain. The CDR3 contains 14 residues. The V gene lost 1 base and the J gene lost 5 bases, with 8 bases spanning the gap. Germline V gene sequence: CDR1 LGHDT, CDR2 YNNKEL (reference sequence). CDR3: CASSQGFPTGELFF. CDR3 DNA: TGTGCCAGCAGCCAAGGCTTTCCTACCGGGGAGCTGTTTTTT.

The V and J genes are TRBV20-1 and TRBJ1-2; TRBD1 is a possible D gene (6 bases). Trimming pared 3 bases from V and 0 bases from J, leaving 14 bases between. From germline, CDR1 is DFQATT and CDR2 SNEGSKA (reference sequence). This CDR3 contains 15 residues. The DNA for the CDR3 is TGCAGTGCTAGCACCGGGACACACGCTAACTATGGCTACACCTTC. As protein: CSASTGTHANYGYTF.

The V gene is TRBV6-9, the J gene TRBJ1-2; D unclear. The V end lost 4 bases, the J end lost 0 bases, and 27 bases lay between the germline ends. This CDR3 comprises 20 residues. The germline gives CDR1 MNHGY, CDR2 SVAAGI. CDR3 residues: CASSSPEDPGHIISNYGYTF. The CDR3 DNA reads TGTGCCAGCAGTTCTCCTGAAGATCCCGGTCACATCATATCTAACTATGGCTACACCTTC.

The J gene is TRBJ1-3, the V gene TRBV30; perhaps TRBD1 as D (5 bases). CDR1 GTSNPN and CDR2 SVGIG come from the germline V gene (reference sequence). This CDR3 has 14 amino acids. The V gene lost 5 bases and the J gene lost 4 bases, with 15 bases spanning the gap. The CDR3: CAWARRTIGNTIYF. CDR3 nucleotides: TGTGCCTGGGCAAGGCGGACAATCGGAAACACCATATATTTT.

This chain connects TRBV7-9 to TRBJ1-5; possible D gene TRBD1, 5 bases. The V and J ends lost 2 bases and 5 bases respectively, with 22 bases between them. CDR1 and CDR2 from the germline V gene are SEHNR and FQNEAQ (reference sequence). This CDR3 is 18 amino acids long. CDR3 in amino acids: CASSLSPFSTALYQPQHF. The CDR3 DNA reads TGTGCCAGCAGCTTATCCCCCTTTTCGACAGCTCTTTATCAGCCCCAGCATTTT.

The chain combines TRBV2 with TRBJ2-3, with D perhaps matching TRBD1 or TRBD2 (5 bases each). From germline, CDR1 is SNHLY and CDR2 FYNNEI. The V and J ends lost 8 bases and 6 bases respectively, with 21 bases between them. This CDR3 is built from 15 residues. CDR3 sequence (DNA): TGTGCCAGCGGTGGGGCGGGCACCCCTCCGGATACGCAGTATTTT. Amino acid sequence: CASGGAGTPPDTQYF.

This clonotype was seen many times. The chain has TRBV2 and TRBJ1-5; D unclear. Germline V lookup: CDR1 SNHLY, CDR2 FYNNEI. The V gene lost 6 bases and the J gene lost 5 bases, with 11 bases spanning the gap. The CDR3 runs to 13 residues. The CDR3 is CASRSGTYQPQHF. The DNA of the CDR3 is TGTGCCAGCAGATCGGGTACATATCAGCCCCAGCATTTT.

The rearrangement links TRBV20-1 to TRBJ1-5; D is ambiguous. Germline assignment: CDR1 DFQATT and CDR2 SNEGSKA (reference sequence). V lost 4 bases, J lost 5 bases, and 12 bases lay in between. CDR3 length equals 13 residues. The CDR3 sequence is CSATDLWDQPQHF. Here the CDR3 DNA reads TGCAGTGCTACCGACCTTTGGGATCAGCCCCAGCATTTT.

J is TRBJ2-6 and V is TRBV13, with 7 bases aligning to TRBD2. Trimming removed 2 bases from V and 0 bases from J; junction bases left unmatched: 7. Germline lookup yields CDR1 PRHDT and CDR2 FYEKMQ (reference sequence). The CDR3 sequence is 18 residues long. CDR3 in DNA: TGTGCCAGCAGCTTAAAGGGAGGGGCGACCTCTGGGGCCAACGTCCTGACTTTC. This encodes CASSLKGGATSGANVLTF. The entire variable domain, with the rest obtained from reference TRBV13 and TRBJ2-6, is as follows: AAGVIQSPRHLIKEKRETATLKCYPIPRHDTVYWYQQGPGQDPQFLISFYEKMQSDKGSIPDRFSAQQFSDYHSELNMSSLELGDSALYFCASSLKGGATSGANVLTFGAGSRLTVL.

This clonotype was observed many times. This chain links TRBV6-5 with TRBJ2-7; TRBD1 matches 9 bases. V gave up 1 base and J gave up 6 bases; unmatched junction bases: 4. Germline assignment: CDR1 MNHEY and CDR2 SVGAGI. The CDR3 sequence is 14 residues long. Here the CDR3 DNA reads TGTGCCAGCAGTTACTTTGGGACAGGGCGCGAGCAGTACTTC. This translates into CASSYFGTGREQYF.

This clonotype has a handful of counts. The chain has TRBV7-9 and TRBJ1-2; a possible D gene is TRBD1 (5 bases). This CDR3 is built from 12 residues. From germline, CDR1 is SEHNR and CDR2 FQNEAQ (reference sequence). V was pared by 8 bases and J by 4 bases, with 11 bases between. In DNA form, the CDR3 reads TGTGCCAGCTTCGGGACCTCCTATGGCTACACCTTC. Its protein product is CASFGTSYGYTF.

The rearrangement joins TRBV30 to TRBJ1-1, with unresolved D. Germline loops: CDR1 GTSNPN, CDR2 SVGIG (reference sequence). CDR3 length: 11 residues. V was clipped by 3 bases and J by 4 bases, with 6 bases between them. CDR3 loop: CAWRRSTEAFF. The CDR3 DNA follows: TGTGCCTGGAGAAGGAGCACTGAAGCTTTCTTT.

As DNA, the CDR3 is TGTGCCAGCAGCTCTCAGCCGGGACAGGGCTCCTACGAGCAGTACTTC. Translation: CASSSQPGQGSYEQYF. The chain carries TRBV13 and TRBJ2-7; 9 bases align to TRBD1. This CDR3 has 16 residues. Germline V gene lookup returns CDR1 PRHDT and CDR2 FYEKMQ (reference sequence). The junction had 7 bases not matched to a gene; V was cut back by 4 bases and J by 0 bases.

This clonotype was counted many times. The genes are TRBV7-2 and TRBJ2-7; D possibly corresponds to TRBD2 (5 bases). The V end was cut by 3 bases, the J end by 6 bases, with 9 bases between. Germline loops: CDR1 SGHTA, CDR2 FQGNSA. CDR3 length: 12 residues. The CDR3 DNA sequence: TGTGCCAGCAGCTTCGAGGGAAGCGAGCAGTACTTC. It yields the protein CASSFEGSEQYF.